A single sample gave rise to the 4 T cell receptor beta chains below, sequenced in a study of blood T cells in healthy people across ages. A second PCR, run for about 7 to 11 cycles, used a sample-barcoded 5' primer plus a J-beta primer mix. Each CDR3 protein gets one entry after TCRdb re-called the 5' RACE reads with MiXCR. This table has about 830,000 distinct CDR3 sequences, roughly 60% appearing once. Material: blood. The source is a man aged 25 to 40 in good health.

The CDR3 nucleotides read TGTGCCAGCAGCCTTTTACTAGCGAACACCGGGGAGCTGTACTTC. Its protein is CASSLLLANTGELYF. This sequence joins TRBV28 and TRBJ2-5; 7 nucleotides match TRBD2. In germline, CDR1 is MDHEN, CDR2 SYDVKM. The junction had 20 bases not matched to a gene; V was cut back by 6 bases and J by 13 bases. The CDR3 consists of 15 residues.

The chain carries TRBV4-3 and TRBJ1-2; D gene unclear. This CDR3 contains 15 residues. V gave up 4 bases and J gave up 4 bases, with 16 bases separating them. Looked up from germline, CDR1 is LGHNA and CDR2 is YSLEER. CDR3 bases: TGCGCCAGCAGCCTAAACCCCCAAGGTGTCTATGGCTACACCTTC. Protein product: CASSLNPQGVYGYTF.

Details on this clonotype: The junction departs from the called germline gene at one end, perhaps through a read error. The rearrangement uses TRBV27 and TRBJ2-1, with no clear D. CDR1 and CDR2 from the germline V gene are MNHEY and SMNVEV (reference sequence). The length of the CDR3 is 13 residues. The CDR3: CASRLSVVNGQFF. The CDR3, as DNA: TGTGCCAGCAGGTTATCGGTGGTAAATGGGCAGTTCTTC.

This clonotype came up once. One base away lies a much larger clone, so this may be a sequencing read error. The CDR3 sequence: CASSVRDTPCIQYF. DNA for the CDR3: TGTGCCAGCAGCGTCCGGGACACTCCCTGCATTCAGTACTTC. The chain employs TRBV9 and TRBJ2-4; a weak D match, TRBD1 (6 bases). Trimming removed 2 bases from V and 9 bases from J, with 15 bases in between. CDR3 size: 14 residues. Looked up from germline, CDR1 is SGDLS and CDR2 is YYNGEE.